The rows below give T cell receptor beta chains drawn from one sample of a study of blood T cell repertoires in COVID-19. Clones were read by immunoSEQ multiplex PCR, and TCRdb kept only the in-frame ones, dropping some. The profile shows approximately 6,200 clones, roughly four fifths of them singletons. Sequencing used peripheral blood. Receptors originate from a man in his sixties with acute or convalescent COVID-19. The CDR3 runs from the conserved cysteine through the conserved F or W. The D gene is left open where the match is weak.

cdr3_aa	j_call	d_call	v_call
CASGTGSSNQPQHF	TRBJ1-5	TRBD1	TRBV19
CASRANRGPFSNQPQHF	TRBJ1-5	TRBD1	TRBV9
CASVIDRGRQETQYF	TRBJ2-5	TRBD1	TRBV6-5
CASSATGNDETQYF	TRBJ2-5	-	TRBV7-9
CASSESDSFNYGYTF	TRBJ1-2	-	TRBV19
CASSLAGGFSYNEQFF	TRBJ2-1	TRBD2	TRBV11-1
CASSPPDKFYGYTF	TRBJ1-2	-	TRBV18
CASSQDGLAGGHYNEQFF	TRBJ2-1	TRBD2	TRBV3-1/TRBV3-2
CASSSRQVPSYEQYF	TRBJ2-7	-	TRBV27
CASTLGAERTEAFF	TRBJ1-1	-	TRBV5-4
CASSFAGGDGYTF	TRBJ1-2	TRBD1	TRBV12-3/TRBV12-4
CASSYLRTGGSYGYTF	TRBJ1-2	TRBD1	TRBV6-5
CASSLEGSGSPLHF	TRBJ1-6	-	TRBV11-3
CASRRGLAGGELFF	TRBJ2-2	-	TRBV12-5
CASSRLDNEQFF	TRBJ2-1	-	TRBV7-9